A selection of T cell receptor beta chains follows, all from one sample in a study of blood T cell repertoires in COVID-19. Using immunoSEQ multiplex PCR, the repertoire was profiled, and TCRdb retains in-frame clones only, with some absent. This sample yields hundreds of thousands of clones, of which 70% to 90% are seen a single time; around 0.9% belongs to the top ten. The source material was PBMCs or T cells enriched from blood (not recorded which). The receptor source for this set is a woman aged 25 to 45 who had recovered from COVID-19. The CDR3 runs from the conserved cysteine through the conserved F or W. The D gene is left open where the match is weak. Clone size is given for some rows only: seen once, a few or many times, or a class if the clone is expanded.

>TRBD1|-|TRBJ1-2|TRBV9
TGTGCCAGCAGCGTAGGACAGGGGGTCTATGGCTACACCTTC
CASSVGQGVYGYTF
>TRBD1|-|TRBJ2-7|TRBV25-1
TGTGCCAGCAGCGAGACCACGGGACAGAGCTACGAGCAGTACTTC
CASSETTGQSYEQYF
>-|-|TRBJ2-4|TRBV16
TGTGCCAGCAGCCCCTCACTAGCCAAAAACATTCAGTACTTC
CASSPSLAKNIQYF
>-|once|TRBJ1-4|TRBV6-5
TGTGCCAGCAGTTACTCACCGGATCGCGGGCAAAAACTGTTTTTT
CASSYSPDRGQKLFF
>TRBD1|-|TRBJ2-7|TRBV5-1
TGCGCCAGCAGCCGGGACAGGGCAACCTACGAGCAGTACTTC
CASSRDRATYEQYF
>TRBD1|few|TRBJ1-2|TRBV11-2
TGTGCCAGCAGCTTACAGGGGGCTACCGAGGGCTACACCTTC
CASSLQGATEGYTF
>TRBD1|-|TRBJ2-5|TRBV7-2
TGTGCCAGCAGCTTAGTTCGAGGGGGCCGTCAAGAGACCCAGTACTTC
CASSLVRGGRQETQYF
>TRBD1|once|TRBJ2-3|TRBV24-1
TGTGCCACCAGTGATATAGACCGGGACAGGGGGGCAGATACGCAGTATTTT
CATSDIDRDRGADTQYF
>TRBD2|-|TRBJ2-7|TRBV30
TGTGCCTGGCAGGGACTAGCGGATACCTACGAGCAGTACTTC
CAWQGLADTYEQYF
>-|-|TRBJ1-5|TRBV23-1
TGCGCCAGCATCCGGTTGGGAGGCAATCAGCCCCAGCATTTT
CASIRLGGNQPQHF
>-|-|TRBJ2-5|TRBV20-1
TGCAGTGCTAGATTAAAAGAGACCCAGTACTTC
CSARLKETQYF
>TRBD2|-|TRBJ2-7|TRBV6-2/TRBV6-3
TGTGCCAGCAGTTCCTCCGCAGTTGGGGGGGGCTCCTACGAGCAGTACTTC
CASSSSAVGGGSYEQYF
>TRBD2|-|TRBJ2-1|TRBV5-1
TGCGCCAGCAGTTTTAGCGGGACCCAAGTTGGTGAGCAGTTCTTC
CASSFSGTQVGEQFF
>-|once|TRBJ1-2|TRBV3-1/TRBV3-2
TGTGCCAGCAGCCATGACGGCCTGACGATGGGGGCCTCTAACTATGGCTACACCTTC
CASSHDGLTMGASNYGYTF
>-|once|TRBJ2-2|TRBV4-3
TGCGCCAGCAGCCAATTGTCAGGGCTGGGCACCGGGGAGCTGTTTTTT
CASSQLSGLGTGELFF
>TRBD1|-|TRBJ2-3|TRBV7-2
TGTGCCAGCAGCCCGGACAGGGGGCGAGATACGCAGTATTTT
CASSPDRGRDTQYF
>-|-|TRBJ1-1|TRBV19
TGTGCCAGCACATTCGGGGGCGGGGGCACTGAAGCTTTCTTT
CASTFGGGGTEAFF
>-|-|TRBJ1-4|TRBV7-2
TGTGCCAGCAGCTTGGGGGGGAGAGACGAAAAACTGTTTTTT
CASSLGGRDEKLFF
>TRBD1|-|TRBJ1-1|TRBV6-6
TGTGCCAGCAGCAGACAGGGGCCTAACACTGAAGCTTTCTTT
CASSRQGPNTEAFF
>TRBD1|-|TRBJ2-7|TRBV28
TGTGCCAGCAGTTTATGGGGGCAGGGGGCATCCTACGAGCAGTACTTC
CASSLWGQGASYEQYF
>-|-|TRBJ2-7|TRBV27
TGTGCCAGCAGTTTTTGGGGGGGCAACGAGCAGTACTTC
CASSFWGGNEQYF
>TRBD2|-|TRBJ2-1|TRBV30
TGTGCCTGGAGAGTTCTAGCGGGAGAAGACTACAATGAGCAGTTCTTC
CAWRVLAGEDYNEQFF
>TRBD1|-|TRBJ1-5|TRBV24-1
TGTGCCACCAGTGATCCCGCCCAGGGGGCAAGGCAGCCCCAGCATTTT
CATSDPAQGARQPQHF
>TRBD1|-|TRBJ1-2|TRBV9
TGTGCCAGCAGCGGGTATCGGGGCGACAGGGCCAGCTATGGCTACACCTTC
CASSGYRGDRASYGYTF
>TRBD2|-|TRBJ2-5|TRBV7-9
TGTGCCAGCAGCTCCCCTGGACTAGCAAGGGAGACCCAGTACTTC
CASSSPGLARETQYF